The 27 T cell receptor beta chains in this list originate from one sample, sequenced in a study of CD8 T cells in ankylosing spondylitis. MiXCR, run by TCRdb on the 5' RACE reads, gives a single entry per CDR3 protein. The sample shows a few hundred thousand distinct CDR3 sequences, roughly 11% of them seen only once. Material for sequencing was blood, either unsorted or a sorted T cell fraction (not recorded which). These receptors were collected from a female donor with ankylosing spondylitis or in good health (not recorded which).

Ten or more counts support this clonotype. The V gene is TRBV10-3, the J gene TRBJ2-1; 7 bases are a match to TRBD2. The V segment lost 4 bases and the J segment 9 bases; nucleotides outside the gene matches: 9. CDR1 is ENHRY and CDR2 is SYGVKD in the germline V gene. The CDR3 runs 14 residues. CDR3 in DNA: TGTGCCATCAGTGGGGCGGGAGAATTGAGTGAGCAGTTCTTC. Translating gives CAISGAGELSEQFF.

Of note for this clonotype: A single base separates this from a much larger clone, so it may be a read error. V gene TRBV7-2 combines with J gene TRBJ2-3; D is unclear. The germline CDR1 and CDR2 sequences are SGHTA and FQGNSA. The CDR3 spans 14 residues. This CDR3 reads CASTLRSTTDTQYF. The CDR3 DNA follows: TGTGCCAGCACCTTAAGATCAACCACAGATACGCAGTATTTT. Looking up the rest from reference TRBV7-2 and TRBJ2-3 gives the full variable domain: GAGVSQSPSNKVTEKGKDVELRCDPISGHTALYWYRQSLGQGLEFLIYFQGNSAPDKSGLPSDRFSAERTGGSVSTLTIQRTQQEDSAVYLCASTLRSTTDTQYFGPGTRLTVL.

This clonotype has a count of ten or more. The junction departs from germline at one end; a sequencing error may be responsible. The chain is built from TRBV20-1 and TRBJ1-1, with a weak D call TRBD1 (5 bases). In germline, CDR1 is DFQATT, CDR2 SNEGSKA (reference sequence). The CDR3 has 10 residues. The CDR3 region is CTTGNTEAFF. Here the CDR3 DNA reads TGTACTACAGGTAACACTGAAGCTTTCTTT.

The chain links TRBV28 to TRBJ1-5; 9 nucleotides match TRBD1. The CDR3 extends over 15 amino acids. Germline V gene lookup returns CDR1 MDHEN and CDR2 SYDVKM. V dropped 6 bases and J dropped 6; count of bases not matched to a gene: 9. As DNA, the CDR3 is TGTGCCAGCAGAAAACAGGGGGCATTTGGTCAGCCCCAGCATTTT. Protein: CASRKQGAFGQPQHF.

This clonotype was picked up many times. CDR3 amino acids: CASSLASSGGHNEQFF. Here the CDR3 DNA reads TGTGCCAGCAGCTTAGCTTCTAGCGGGGGGCACAATGAGCAGTTCTTC. The genes are TRBV7-6 and TRBJ2-1; 11 nucleotides align to TRBD2. The germline V gene has CDR1 SGHVS and CDR2 FNYEAQ. J gave up 5 bases and V 0 bases, and 3 bases lay outside the gene matches. The CDR3 runs 16 residues.

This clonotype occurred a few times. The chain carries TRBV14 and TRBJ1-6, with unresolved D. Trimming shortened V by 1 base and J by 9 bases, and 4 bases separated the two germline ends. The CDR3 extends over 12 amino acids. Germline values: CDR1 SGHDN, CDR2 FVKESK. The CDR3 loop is CASSQGFSPLHF. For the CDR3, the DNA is TGTGCCAGCAGCCAAGGGTTTTCACCCCTCCACTTT.

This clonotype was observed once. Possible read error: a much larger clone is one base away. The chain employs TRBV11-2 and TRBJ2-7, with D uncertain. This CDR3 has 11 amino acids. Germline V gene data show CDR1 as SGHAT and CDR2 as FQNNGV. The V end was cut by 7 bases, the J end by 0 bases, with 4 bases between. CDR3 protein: CASTPSYEQYF. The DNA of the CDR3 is TGTGCCAGCACGCCCTCCTACGAGCAGTACTTC.

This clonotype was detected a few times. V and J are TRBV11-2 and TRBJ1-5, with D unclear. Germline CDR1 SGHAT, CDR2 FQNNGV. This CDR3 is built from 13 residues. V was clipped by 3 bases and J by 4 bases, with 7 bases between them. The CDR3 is CASSFEPNQPQHF. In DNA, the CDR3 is TGTGCCAGCAGCTTTGAACCGAATCAGCCCCAGCATTTT.

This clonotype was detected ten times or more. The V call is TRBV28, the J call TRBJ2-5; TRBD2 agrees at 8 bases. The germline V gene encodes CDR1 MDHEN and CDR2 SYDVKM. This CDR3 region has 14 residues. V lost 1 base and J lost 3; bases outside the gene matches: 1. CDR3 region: CASSLLAGKETQYF. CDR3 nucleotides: TGTGCCAGCAGTTTATTAGCGGGGAAAGAGACCCAGTACTTC.

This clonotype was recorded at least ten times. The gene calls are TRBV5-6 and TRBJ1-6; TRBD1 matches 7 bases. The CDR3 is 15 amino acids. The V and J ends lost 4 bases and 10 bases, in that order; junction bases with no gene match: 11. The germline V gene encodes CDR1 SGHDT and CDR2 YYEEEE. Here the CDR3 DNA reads TGTGCCAGCAGCATCAACGACAGGGCGAGGTCACCCCTCCACTTT. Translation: CASSINDRARSPLHF.

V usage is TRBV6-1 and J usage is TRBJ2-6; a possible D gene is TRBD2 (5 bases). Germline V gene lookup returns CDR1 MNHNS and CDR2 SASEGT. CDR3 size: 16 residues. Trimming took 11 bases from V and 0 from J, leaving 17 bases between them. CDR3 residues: CASEVTGFSGANVLTF. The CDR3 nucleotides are TGTGCCTCCGAGGTAACGGGGTTCTCTGGGGCCAACGTCCTGACTTTC.

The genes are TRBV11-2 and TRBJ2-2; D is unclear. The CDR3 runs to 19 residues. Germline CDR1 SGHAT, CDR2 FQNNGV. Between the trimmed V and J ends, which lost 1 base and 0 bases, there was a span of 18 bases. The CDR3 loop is CASSLGGSLSFANTGELFF. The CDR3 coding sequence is TGTGCCAGCAGCTTAGGGGGATCACTTAGTTTCGCGAACACCGGGGAGCTGTTTTTT.

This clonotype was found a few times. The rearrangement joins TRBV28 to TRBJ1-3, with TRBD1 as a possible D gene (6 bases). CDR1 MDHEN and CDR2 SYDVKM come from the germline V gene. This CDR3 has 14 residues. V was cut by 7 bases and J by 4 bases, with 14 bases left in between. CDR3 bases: TGTGCCAGCACTGTTACAGGGATCGGAAACACCATATATTTT. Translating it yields CASTVTGIGNTIYF.

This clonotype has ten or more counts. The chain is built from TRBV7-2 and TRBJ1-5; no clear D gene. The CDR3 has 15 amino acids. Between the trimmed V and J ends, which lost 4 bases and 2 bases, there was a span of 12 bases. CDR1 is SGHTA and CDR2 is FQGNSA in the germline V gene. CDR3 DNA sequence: TGTGCCAGCAGCTCGCAATTTGCGGGCAATCAGCCCCAGCATTTT. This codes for CASSSQFAGNQPQHF.

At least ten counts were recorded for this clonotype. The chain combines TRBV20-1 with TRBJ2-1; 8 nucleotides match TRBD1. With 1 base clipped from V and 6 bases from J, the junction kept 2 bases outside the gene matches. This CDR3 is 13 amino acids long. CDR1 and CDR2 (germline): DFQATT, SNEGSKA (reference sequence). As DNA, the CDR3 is TGCAGTGCTAGAGGGACAGGGCCCAATGAGCAGTTCTTC. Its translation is CSARGTGPNEQFF.

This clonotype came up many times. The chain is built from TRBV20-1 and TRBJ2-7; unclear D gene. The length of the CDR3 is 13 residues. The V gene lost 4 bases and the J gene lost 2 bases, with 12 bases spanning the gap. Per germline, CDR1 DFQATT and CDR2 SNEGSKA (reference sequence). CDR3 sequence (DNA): TGCAGTGCTACCGCTTTTAAGGCCTACGAGCAGTACTTC. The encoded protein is CSATAFKAYEQYF.

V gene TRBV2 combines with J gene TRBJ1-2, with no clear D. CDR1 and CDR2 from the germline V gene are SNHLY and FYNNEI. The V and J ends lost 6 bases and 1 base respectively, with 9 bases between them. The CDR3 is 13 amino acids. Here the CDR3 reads CASRIQLNYGYTF. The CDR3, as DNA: TGTGCCAGCAGGATACAGCTTAACTATGGCTACACCTTC.

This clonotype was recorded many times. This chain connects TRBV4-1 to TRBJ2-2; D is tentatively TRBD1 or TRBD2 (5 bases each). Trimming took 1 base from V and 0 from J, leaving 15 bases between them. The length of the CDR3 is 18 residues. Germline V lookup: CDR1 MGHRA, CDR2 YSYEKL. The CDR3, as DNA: TGCGCCAGCAGCCAAGGACCCTCGGGGCGACCGAACACCGGGGAGCTGTTTTTT. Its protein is CASSQGPSGRPNTGELFF.

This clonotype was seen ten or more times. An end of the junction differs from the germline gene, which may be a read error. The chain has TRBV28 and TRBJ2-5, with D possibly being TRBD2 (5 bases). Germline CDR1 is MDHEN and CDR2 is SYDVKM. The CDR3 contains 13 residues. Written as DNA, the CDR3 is TGTGCCAGCAGTTTTAGATTCGGGAACGAACTCCTCTTC. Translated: CASSFRFGNELLF.

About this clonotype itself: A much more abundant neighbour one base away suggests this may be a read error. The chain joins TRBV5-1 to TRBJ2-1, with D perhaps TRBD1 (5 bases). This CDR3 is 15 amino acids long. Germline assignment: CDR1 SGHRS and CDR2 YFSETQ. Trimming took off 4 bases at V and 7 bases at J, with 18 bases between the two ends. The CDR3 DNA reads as TGCGCCAGCAGCCACGGTCACACAGGTGGGAATGAGCAGTTCTTC. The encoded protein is CASSHGHTGGNEQFF.

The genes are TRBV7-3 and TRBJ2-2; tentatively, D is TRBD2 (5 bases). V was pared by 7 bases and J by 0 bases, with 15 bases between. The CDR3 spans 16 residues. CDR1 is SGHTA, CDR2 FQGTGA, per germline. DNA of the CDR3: TGTGCCAGCACCCCGTCGGGGTCGGCGAACACCGGGGAGCTGTTTTTT. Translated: CASTPSGSANTGELFF.

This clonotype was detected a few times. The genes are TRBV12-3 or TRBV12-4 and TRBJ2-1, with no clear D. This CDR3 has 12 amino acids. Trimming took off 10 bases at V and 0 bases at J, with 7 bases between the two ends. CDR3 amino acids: CATCSSYNEQFF. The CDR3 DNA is TGTGCCACGTGCAGCTCCTACAATGAGCAGTTCTTC.

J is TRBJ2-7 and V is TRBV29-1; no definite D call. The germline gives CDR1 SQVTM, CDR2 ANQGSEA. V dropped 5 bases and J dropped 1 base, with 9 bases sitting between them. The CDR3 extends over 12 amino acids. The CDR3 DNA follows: TGCAGCGTTACGACAATTTCCTACGAGCAGTACTTC. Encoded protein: CSVTTISYEQYF.

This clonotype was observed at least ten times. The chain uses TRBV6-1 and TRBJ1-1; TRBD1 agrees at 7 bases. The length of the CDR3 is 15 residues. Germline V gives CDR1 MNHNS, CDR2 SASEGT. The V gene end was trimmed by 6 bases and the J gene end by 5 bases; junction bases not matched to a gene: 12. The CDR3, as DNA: TGTGCCAGCAGCCCCTCCACAGGGGTGAGGACTGAAGCTTTCTTT. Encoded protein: CASSPSTGVRTEAFF.

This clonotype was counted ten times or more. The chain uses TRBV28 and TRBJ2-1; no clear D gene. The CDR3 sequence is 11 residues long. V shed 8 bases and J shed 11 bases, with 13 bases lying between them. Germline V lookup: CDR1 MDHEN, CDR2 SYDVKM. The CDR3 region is CASGPPSQQFF. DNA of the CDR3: TGTGCCAGCGGCCCTCCCAGCCAGCAGTTCTTC.

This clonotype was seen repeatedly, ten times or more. In nucleotides, the CDR3 is TGCGCCAGCAGTGAAGTTAGCGGGAGCGGGGAGCTGTTTTTT. Amino acids: CASSEVSGSGELFF. This chain connects TRBV10-2 to TRBJ2-2; 9 bases are shared with TRBD2. The V gene end was trimmed by 3 bases and the J gene end by 7 bases; junction bases not matched to a gene: 3. CDR3 length: 14 amino acids. The germline V gene has CDR1 WSHSY and CDR2 SAAADI.

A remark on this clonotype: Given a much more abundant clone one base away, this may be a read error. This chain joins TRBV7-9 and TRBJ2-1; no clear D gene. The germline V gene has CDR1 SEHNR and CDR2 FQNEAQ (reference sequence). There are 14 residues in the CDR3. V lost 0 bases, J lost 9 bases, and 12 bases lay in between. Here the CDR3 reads CASSLAQQSGEQFF. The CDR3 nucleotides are TGTGCCAGCAGCTTAGCGCAGCAATCGGGTGAGCAGTTCTTC.